Listed below are T cell receptor beta chains from one sample, sequenced in a study of CD8+ T cells in alopecia areata. The protocol was immunoSEQ multiplex PCR, while the TCRdb copy is restricted to in-frame clones and leaves out a portion. The data show 150,000 to 200,000 clones, about 60% seen once. The sample was CD4+ T cells sorted from blood, taken at week 24, from a patient treated with tofacitinib. Every receptor here comes from a human donor with alopecia areata. The CDR3 runs from the conserved cysteine through the conserved F or W. The D gene is left open where the match is weak. Rows give clone size only sometimes, using once, few, many, or a class for an expanded clone.

-	-	TRBV9	TRBJ1-6	TGTGCCAGCAGCGTTCACGCGGGGACCAATTCACCCCTCCACTTT	CASSVHAGTNSPLHF
-	-	TRBV27	TRBJ2-7	TGTGCCAGCAGTACAGGGTATGGGGCCTACGAGCAGTACTTC	CASSTGYGAYEQYF
-	TRBD1	TRBV19	TRBJ1-2	TGTGCCAGTAGGGCCACAGGGGATGCATTTGGCTACACCTTC	CASRATGDAFGYTF
few	-	TRBV19	TRBJ2-2	TGTGCCAGTAGGAAGCCGACAGGGAGGAAAACCGGGGAGCTGTTTTTT	CASRKPTGRKTGELFF
few	-	TRBV29-1	TRBJ2-3	TGCAGCGTTGATTTGTCCGCAGATACGCAGTATTTT	CSVDLSADTQYF
-	-	TRBV6-1	TRBJ2-5	TGTGCCAGCAGTGAATCGGGTTTAGAGACCCAGTACTTC	CASSESGLETQYF
once	-	TRBV7-9	TRBJ1-4	TGTGCCAGCAGCACCGACAAGGGGGGCGGTGAAAAACTGTTTTTT	CASSTDKGGGEKLFF
-	-	TRBV6-5	TRBJ1-6	TGTGCCAGCAGTTACTCGATAAACGCGAATTCACCCCTCCACTTT	CASSYSINANSPLHF
-	-	TRBV11-1	TRBJ1-1	TGTGCCAGCAGCTTAACTAGGGAAACTGAAGCTTTCTTT	CASSLTRETEAFF
-	-	TRBV27	TRBJ2-7	TGTGCCAGCAGTCCCCGAGCCTTTAGCAACTCCTACGAGCAGTACTTC	CASSPRAFSNSYEQYF
-	-	TRBV29-1	TRBJ1-2	-	CSVGSGTGLF
-	-	TRBV7-9	TRBJ1-6	TGTGCCAGCAGCCCAATAGGGAATTCACCCCTCCACTTT	CASSPIGNSPLHF
-	-	TRBV5-6	TRBJ1-1	TGTGCCAGCAGCTTGGGCGTGGACAGACTTGAAGCTTTCTTT	CASSLGVDRLEAFF
few	-	TRBV7-9	TRBJ2-5	TGTGCCAGCAGCTGGAGAGGACTAGAGACCCAGTACTTC	CASSWRGLETQYF
-	TRBD1	TRBV29-1	TRBJ1-2	TGCAGCGTTGGACAGGGATATGGCTACACCTTC	CSVGQGYGYTF
few	-	TRBV19	TRBJ1-5	TGTGCCACTGACCGGCGAAAGCATTTT	CATDRRKHF
-	-	TRBV5-6	TRBJ2-7	TGTGCCAGCAGCTTCATGGGGGGCAACGAGCAGTACTTC	CASSFMGGNEQYF
-	-	TRBV5-1	TRBJ2-1	TGCGCCAGCAGCTTGGCCCGAGCTCCCTACAATGAGCAGTTCTTC	CASSLARAPYNEQFF
few	-	TRBV23-1	TRBJ1-4	TGCGCCAGCCGGGACCGCATCGATGAAAAACTGTTTTTT	CASRDRIDEKLFF
-	TRBD1	TRBV29-1	TRBJ2-1	TGCAGCGTAAAAAGAGGACAGGGTGGCAATGAGCAGTTCTTC	CSVKRGQGGNEQFF
-	TRBD1	TRBV6-5	TRBJ1-1	TGTGCCAGCATTCGACAGGGGTGGACTGAAGCTTTCTTT	CASIRQGWTEAFF
few	-	TRBV29-1	TRBJ2-3	TGCAGCGTTAAGCTGTGGGGGTCTGATACGCAGTATTTT	CSVKLWGSDTQYF
-	-	TRBV11-2	TRBJ1-6	TGTGCCAGCAGCTTACAGGGTGAACAGAGGTCACCCCTCCACTTT	CASSLQGEQRSPLHF
-	-	TRBV29-1	TRBJ2-6	TGCAGCGCCGACTCTGGGGCCAACGTCCTGACTTTC	CSADSGANVLTF
-	-	TRBV6-5	TRBJ1-5	TGTGCCAGCAGTTCTTCCACTCCCACCAATCAGCCCCAGCATTTT	CASSSSTPTNQPQHF
few	-	TRBV29-1	TRBJ2-1	TGCAGCGTTGAAGCGCTTACAGTGAAGGAGCAGTTCTTC	CSVEALTVKEQFF
few	-	TRBV29-1	TRBJ1-2	TGCAGCGTCCGGGGGTGGCAGGTTGGCTACACCTTC	CSVRGWQVGYTF
-	-	TRBV15	TRBJ2-7	TGTGCCACCAGCAGAGACGACATGAGGGGCGAGCAGTACTTC	CATSRDDMRGEQYF
few	-	TRBV19	TRBJ1-2	TGTGCCAGTAGTATAATCCAGGGAGGGTATGGCTACACCTTC	CASSIIQGGYGYTF
few	TRBD1	TRBV6-5	TRBJ2-3	TGTGCCAGCAGAAGACAGGGGAAGGCAGATACGCAGTATTTT	CASRRQGKADTQYF
-	-	TRBV7-9	TRBJ1-2	TGTGCCAGCAGCACAGACGGTAACTATGGCTACACCTTC	CASSTDGNYGYTF